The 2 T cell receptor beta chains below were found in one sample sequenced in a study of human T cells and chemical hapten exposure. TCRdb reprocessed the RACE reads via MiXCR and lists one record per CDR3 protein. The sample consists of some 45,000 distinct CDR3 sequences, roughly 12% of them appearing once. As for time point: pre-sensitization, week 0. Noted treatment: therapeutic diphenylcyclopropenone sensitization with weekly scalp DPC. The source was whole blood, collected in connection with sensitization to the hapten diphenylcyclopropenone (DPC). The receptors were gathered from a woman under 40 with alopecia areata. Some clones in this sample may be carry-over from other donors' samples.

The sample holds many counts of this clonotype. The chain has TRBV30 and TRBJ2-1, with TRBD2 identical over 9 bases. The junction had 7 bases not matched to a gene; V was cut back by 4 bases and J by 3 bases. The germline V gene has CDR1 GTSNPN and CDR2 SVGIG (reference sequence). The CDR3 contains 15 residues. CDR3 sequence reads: CAWTLNSGSYNEQFF. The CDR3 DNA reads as TGTGCCTGGACCTTGAATAGCGGGAGCTACAATGAGCAGTTCTTC.

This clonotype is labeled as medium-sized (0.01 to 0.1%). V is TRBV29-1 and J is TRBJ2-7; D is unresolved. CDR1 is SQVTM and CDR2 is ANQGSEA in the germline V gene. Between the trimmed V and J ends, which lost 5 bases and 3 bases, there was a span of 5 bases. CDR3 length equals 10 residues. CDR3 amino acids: CSVLDYEQYF. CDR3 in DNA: TGCAGCGTTCTAGACTACGAGCAGTACTTC.